This entry is about one TCR beta chain. The antigen is unknown. Method: immunoSEQ multiplex PCR; TCRdb's copy keeps in-frame clones and lacks some. The sample lists 180,000 or so clones, 92% occurring once. This entry belongs to a study of T cell responses to AZD1222 COVID-19 vaccine. Study outcomes and limitations: Most donors were white British and more were female, and clonal diversity was possibly underestimated. Increases in Spike-specific TCR breadth and depth were seen after two AZD1222 doses. Nearly half of the spike-specific TCRs reportedly recognize variant regions that carry no mutations.

The CDR3 runs 14 residues. Trimming took 7 bases from V and 0 from J, leaving 10 bases between them. The V gene's germline CDR1 is MNHNY and CDR2 SVGAGI (reference sequence). The receptor comes from an adult who received the AZD1222 COVID-19 vaccine. The chain recombines TRBV6-6 with TRBJ2-1, with D hard to call. Sequencing was performed on peripheral blood, taken 28 days after the second AZD1222 dose. As DNA, the CDR3 is TGTGCCAGCAATCTGCCCGACTCCTACAATGAGCAGTTCTTC. Residues: CASNLPDSYNEQFF.